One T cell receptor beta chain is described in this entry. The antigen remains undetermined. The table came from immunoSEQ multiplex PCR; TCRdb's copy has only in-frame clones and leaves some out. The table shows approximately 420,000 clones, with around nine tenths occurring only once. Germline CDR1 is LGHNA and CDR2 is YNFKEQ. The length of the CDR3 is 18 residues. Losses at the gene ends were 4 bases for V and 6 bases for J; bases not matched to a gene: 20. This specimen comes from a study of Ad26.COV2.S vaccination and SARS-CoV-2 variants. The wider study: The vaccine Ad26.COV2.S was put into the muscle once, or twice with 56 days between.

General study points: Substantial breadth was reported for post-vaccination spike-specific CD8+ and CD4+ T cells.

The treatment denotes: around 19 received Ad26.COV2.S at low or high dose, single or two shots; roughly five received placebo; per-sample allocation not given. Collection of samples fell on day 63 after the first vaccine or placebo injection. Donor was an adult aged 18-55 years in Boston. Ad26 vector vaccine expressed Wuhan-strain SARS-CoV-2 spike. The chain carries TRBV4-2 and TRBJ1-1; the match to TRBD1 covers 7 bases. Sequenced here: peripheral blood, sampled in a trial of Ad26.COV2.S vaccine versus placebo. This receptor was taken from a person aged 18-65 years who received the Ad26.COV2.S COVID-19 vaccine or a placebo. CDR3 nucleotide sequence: TGTGCCAGCAGCCGTTCACAGGGGAAAGAAGGTGAGGTCGCTGAAGCTTTCTTT. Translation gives CASSRSQGKEGEVAEAFF.